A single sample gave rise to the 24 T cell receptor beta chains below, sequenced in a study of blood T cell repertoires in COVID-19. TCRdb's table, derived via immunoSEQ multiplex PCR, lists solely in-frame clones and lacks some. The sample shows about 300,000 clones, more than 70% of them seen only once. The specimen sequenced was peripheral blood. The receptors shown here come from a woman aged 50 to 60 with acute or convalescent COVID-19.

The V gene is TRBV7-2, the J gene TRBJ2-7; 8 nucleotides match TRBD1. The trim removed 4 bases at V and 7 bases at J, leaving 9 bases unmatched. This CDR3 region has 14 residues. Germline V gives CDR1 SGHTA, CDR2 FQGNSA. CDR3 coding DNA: TGTGCCAGCAGCTGGGGACAGGCGGCTTCGGAGCAGTACTTC. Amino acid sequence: CASSWGQAASEQYF. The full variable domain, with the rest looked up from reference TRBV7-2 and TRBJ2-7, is GAGVSQSPSNKVTEKGKDVELRCDPISGHTALYWYRQSLGQGLEFLIYFQGNSAPDKSGLPSDRFSAERTGGSVSTLTIQRTQQEDSAVYLCASSWGQAASEQYFGPGTRLTVT.

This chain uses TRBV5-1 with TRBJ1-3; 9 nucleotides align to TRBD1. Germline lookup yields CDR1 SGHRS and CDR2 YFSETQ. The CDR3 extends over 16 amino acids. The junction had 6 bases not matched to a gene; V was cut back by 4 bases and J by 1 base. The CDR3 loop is CASSIGQGWSGNTIYF. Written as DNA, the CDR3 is TGCGCCAGCAGCATAGGACAGGGGTGGTCTGGAAACACCATATATTTT.

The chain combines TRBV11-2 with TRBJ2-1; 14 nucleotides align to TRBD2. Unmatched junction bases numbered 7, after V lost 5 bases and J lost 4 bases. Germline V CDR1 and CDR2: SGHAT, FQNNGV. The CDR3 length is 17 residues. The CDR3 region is CASSLGTSGGFYNEQFF. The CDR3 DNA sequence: TGTGCCAGCAGCCTAGGGACTAGCGGGGGTTTTTACAATGAGCAGTTCTTC. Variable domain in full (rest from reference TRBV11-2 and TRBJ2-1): EAGVAQSPRYKIIEKRQSVAFWCNPISGHATLYWYQQILGQGPKLLIQFQNNGVVDDSQLPKDRFSAERLKGVDSTLKIQPAKLEDSAVYLCASSLGTSGGFYNEQFFGPGTRLTVL.

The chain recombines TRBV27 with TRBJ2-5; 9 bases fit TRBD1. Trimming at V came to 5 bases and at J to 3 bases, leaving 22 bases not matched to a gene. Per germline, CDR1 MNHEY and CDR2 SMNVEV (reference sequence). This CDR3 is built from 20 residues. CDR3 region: CASSARAGTGKTGRKETQYF. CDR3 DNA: TGTGCCAGCAGTGCTAGAGCCGGGACAGGGAAGACGGGAAGGAAAGAGACCCAGTACTTC.

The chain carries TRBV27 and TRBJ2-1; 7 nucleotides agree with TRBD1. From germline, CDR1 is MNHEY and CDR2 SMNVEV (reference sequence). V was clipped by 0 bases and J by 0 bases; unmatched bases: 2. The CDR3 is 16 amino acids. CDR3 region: CASSLSWDSSYNEQFF. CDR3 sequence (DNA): TGTGCCAGCAGTTTATCGTGGGACAGCTCCTACAATGAGCAGTTCTTC.

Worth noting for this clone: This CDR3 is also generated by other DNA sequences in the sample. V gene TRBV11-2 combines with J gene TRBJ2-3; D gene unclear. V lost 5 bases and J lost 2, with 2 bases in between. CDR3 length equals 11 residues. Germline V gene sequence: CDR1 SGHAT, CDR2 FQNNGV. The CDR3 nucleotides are TGTGCCAGCAGCCTCACAGATACGCAGTATTTT. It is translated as CASSLTDTQYF. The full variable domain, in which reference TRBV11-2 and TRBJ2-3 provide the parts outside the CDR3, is EAGVAQSPRYKIIEKRQSVAFWCNPISGHATLYWYQQILGQGPKLLIQFQNNGVVDDSQLPKDRFSAERLKGVDSTLKIQPAKLEDSAVYLCASSLTDTQYFGPGTRLTVL.

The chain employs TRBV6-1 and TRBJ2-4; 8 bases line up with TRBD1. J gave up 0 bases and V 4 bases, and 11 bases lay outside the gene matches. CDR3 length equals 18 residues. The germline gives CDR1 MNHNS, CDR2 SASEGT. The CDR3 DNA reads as TGTGCCAGCAGTGGAATTGGGCAGGGGGCATTAGCCAAAAACATTCAGTACTTC. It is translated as CASSGIGQGALAKNIQYF.

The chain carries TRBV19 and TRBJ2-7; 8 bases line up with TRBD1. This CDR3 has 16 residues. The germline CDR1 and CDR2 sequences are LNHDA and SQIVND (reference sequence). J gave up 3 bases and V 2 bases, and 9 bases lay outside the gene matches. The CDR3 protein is CASSISSGGLLYEQYF. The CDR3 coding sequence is TGTGCCAGTAGTATATCGTCAGGGGGCCTTCTCTACGAGCAGTACTTC.

The CDR3 bases are TGTGCCAGCAGCTTAGGAACGGGACAGTCGAACTATGGCTACACCTTC. Amino acid sequence: CASSLGTGQSNYGYTF. The chain uses TRBV7-9 and TRBJ1-2; 7 bases match TRBD1. V trimming: 1 base; J trimming: 2 bases; junction bases outside the gene matches: 7. CDR1 and CDR2 (germline): SEHNR, FQNEAQ (reference sequence). This CDR3 has 16 amino acids.

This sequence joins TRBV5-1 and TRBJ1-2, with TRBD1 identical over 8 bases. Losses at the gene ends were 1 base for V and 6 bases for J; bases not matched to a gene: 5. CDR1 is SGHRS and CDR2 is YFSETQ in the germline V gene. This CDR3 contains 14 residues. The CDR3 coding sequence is TGCGCCAGCAGCTTGATGGACAGGGAGGATGGCTACACCTTC. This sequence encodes CASSLMDREDGYTF.

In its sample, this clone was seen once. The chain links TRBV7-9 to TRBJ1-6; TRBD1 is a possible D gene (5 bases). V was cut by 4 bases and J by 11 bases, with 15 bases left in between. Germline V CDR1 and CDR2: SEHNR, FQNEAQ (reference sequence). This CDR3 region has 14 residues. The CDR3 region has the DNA TGTGCCAGCAGCTCCGACAGTTTAAGACCACCCCTCCACTTT. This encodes CASSSDSLRPPLHF.

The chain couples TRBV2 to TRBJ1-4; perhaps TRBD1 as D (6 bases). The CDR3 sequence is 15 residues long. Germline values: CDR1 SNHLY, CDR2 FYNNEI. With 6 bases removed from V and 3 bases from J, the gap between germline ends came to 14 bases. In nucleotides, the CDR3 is TGTGCCAGCAGCAAAAACCCAGGGGCTAATGAAAAACTGTTTTTT. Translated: CASSKNPGANEKLFF.

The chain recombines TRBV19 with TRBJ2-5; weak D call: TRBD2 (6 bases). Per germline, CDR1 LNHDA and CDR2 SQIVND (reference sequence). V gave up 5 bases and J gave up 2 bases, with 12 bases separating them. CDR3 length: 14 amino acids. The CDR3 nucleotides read TGTGCCAGTAGTGTGGGACTTGTACAAGAGACCCAGTACTTC. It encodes CASSVGLVQETQYF.

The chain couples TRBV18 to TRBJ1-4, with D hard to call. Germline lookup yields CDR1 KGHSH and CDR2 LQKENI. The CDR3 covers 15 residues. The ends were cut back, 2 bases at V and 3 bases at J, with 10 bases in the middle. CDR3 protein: CASSPMARPNEKLFF. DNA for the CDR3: TGTGCCAGCTCACCAATGGCCCGTCCTAATGAAAAACTGTTTTTT.

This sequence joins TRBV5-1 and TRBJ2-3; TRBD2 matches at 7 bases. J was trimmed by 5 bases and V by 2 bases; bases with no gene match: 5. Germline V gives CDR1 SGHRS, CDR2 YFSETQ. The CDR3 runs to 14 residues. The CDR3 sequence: CASSLGLDGDTQYF. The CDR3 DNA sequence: TGCGCCAGCAGCTTAGGACTAGATGGAGATACGCAGTATTTT.

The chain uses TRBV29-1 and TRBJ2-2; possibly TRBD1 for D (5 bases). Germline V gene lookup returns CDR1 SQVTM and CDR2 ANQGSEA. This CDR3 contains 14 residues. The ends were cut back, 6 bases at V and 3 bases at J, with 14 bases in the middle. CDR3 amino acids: CSVDPGLDTGELFF. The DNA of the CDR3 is TGCAGCGTCGACCCAGGGTTGGACACCGGGGAGCTGTTTTTT.

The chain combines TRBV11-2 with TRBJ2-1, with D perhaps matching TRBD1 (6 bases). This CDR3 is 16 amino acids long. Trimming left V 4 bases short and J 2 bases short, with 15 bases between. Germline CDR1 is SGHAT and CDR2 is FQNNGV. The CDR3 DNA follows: TGTGCCAGCAGCTCACTTGGGGGCCTTACCTACAATGAGCAGTTCTTC. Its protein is CASSSLGGLTYNEQFF. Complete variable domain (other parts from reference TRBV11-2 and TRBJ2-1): EAGVAQSPRYKIIEKRQSVAFWCNPISGHATLYWYQQILGQGPKLLIQFQNNGVVDDSQLPKDRFSAERLKGVDSTLKIQPAKLEDSAVYLCASSSLGGLTYNEQFFGPGTRLTVL.

In DNA, the CDR3 is TGTGCCAGCAGCTCGGGACTAGCGGGTGAGACCCAGTACTTC. Protein: CASSSGLAGETQYF. The rearrangement uses TRBV5-6 and TRBJ2-5; 12 nucleotides agree with TRBD2. The CDR3 is 14 residues long. Per the germline V gene, CDR1 is SGHDT and CDR2 is YYEEEE. The J segment lost 5 bases and the V segment lost 3 bases, leaving 2 bases of the junction unmatched.

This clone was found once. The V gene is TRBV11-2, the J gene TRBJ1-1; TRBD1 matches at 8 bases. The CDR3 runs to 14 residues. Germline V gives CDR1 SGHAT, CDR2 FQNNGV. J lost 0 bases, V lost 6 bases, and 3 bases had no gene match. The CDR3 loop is CASSRTGMNTEAFF. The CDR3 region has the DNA TGTGCCAGCAGTCGGACAGGGATGAACACTGAAGCTTTCTTT.

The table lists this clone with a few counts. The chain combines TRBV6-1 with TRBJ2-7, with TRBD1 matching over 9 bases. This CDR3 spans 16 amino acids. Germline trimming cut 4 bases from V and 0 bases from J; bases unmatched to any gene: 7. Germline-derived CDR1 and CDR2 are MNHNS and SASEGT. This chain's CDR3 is CASSAIDRGFSYEQYV. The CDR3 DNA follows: TGTGCCAGCAGTGCTATCGACAGGGGGTTCTCCTACGAGCAGTACGTC.

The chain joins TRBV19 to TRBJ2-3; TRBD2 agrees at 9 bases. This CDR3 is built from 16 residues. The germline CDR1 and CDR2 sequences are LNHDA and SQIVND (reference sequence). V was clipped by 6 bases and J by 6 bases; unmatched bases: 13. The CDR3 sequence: CASSLGASGAADTQYF. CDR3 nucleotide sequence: TGTGCCAGTAGCCTAGGGGCTAGCGGGGCCGCGGATACGCAGTATTTT.

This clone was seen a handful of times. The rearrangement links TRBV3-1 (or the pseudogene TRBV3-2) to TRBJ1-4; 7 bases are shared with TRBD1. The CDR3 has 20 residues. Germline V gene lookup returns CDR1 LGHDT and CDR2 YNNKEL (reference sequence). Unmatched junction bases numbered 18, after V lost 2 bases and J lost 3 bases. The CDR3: CASSQPIPTDRQLSNEKLFF. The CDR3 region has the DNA TGTGCCAGCAGCCAACCTATCCCCACGGACAGGCAACTCTCTAATGAAAAACTGTTTTTT.

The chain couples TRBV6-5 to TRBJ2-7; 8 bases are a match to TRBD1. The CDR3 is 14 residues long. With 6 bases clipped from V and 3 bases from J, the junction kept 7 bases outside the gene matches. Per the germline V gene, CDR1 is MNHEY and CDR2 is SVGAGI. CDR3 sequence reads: CASRPNTGGYEQYV. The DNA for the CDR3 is TGTGCCAGCAGGCCTAACACAGGGGGCTACGAGCAGTACGTC.

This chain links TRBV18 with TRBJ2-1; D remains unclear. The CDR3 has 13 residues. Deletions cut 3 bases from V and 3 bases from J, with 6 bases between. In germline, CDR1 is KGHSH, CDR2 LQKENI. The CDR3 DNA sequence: TGTGCCAGCTCACCCCCAGGCTACAATGAGCAGTTCTTC. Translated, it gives CASSPPGYNEQFF. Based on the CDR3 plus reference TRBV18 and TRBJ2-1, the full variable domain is NAGVMQNPRHLVRRRGQEARLRCSPMKGHSHVYWYRQLPEEGLKFMVYLQKENIIDESGMPKERFSAEFPKEGPSILRIQQVVRGDSAAYFCASSPPGYNEQFFGPGTRLTVL.